The following is a T cell receptor (beta chain) sequence with its context. This record belongs to a study of blood T cell repertoires in COVID-19. Study information: The study drew acute and convalescent COVID-19 samples from the United States, Italy and Spain. Nucleic acid was either cDNA or gDNA, and it came from T cells, B-cell-depleted T cells, or PBMCs.

Participants were placed into cohorts based on the clinical history they reported. The CDR3 extends over 15 amino acids. Looked up from germline, CDR1 is SGHRS and CDR2 is YFSETQ. Trimming stripped 0 bases from V and 2 bases from J, with 10 bases between. Profiled with immunoSEQ multiplex PCR; TCRdb holds only in-frame clones, not every one. Seen here are roughly 230,000 clones, roughly 90% observed once, and the top ten hold almost 4%. What was sequenced was PBMCs or T cells enriched from blood (not recorded which). The TCR originated in a woman in her twenties or thirties with acute COVID-19. The chain uses TRBV5-1 and TRBJ2-3, with D possibly matching TRBD1 (5 bases). Written as DNA, the CDR3 is TGCGCCAGCAGCTTGGGGACAACCATCACAGATACGCAGTATTTT. Translated, it gives CASSLGTTITDTQYF.